This entry describes one T cell receptor beta chain. Antigen unknown. This sample was included in a study of identical twins. Study outcomes and limitations: Models predicted less out-of-frame TCR alpha sharing in monozygotic twins than was found.

MiXCR, applied by TCRdb to the 5' RACE reads, yields one record per CDR3 protein. The data contain 350,000 to 450,000 distinct CDR3 sequences, approximately 17% of them singletons. The CDR3 sequence is 16 residues long. V lost 6 bases to trimming and J lost 4 bases; unmatched junction nucleotides: 5. Germline values: CDR1 MNHNS, CDR2 SASEGT. This sequence originates from a man aged 45-65 years in good health. Sequencing input: naive T cells sorted from blood. This chain joins TRBV6-1 and TRBJ2-2; 13 bases are a match to TRBD2. CDR3 loop: CASREGLAGRTGELFF. The CDR3 nucleotides are TGTGCCAGCAGGGAGGGACTAGCGGGGCGCACCGGGGAGCTGTTTTTT.